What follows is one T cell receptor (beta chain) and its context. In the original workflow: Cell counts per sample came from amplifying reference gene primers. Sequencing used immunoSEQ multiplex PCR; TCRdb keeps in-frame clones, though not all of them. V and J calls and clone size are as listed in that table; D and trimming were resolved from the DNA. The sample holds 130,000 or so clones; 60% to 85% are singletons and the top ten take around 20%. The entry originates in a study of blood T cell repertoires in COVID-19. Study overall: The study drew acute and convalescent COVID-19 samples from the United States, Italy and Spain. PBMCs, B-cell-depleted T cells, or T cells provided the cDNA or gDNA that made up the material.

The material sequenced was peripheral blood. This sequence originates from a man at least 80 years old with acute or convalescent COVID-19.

The CDR3 nucleotides are TGTGCCAGCAGACTAGCGGGGGGAAGGCAAGAGACCCAGTACTTC. Encoded protein: CASRLAGGRQETQYF. The V call is TRBV27, the J call TRBJ2-5; TRBD2 matches at 12 bases. CDR3 length: 15 amino acids. Germline trimming cut 6 bases from V and 2 bases from J; bases unmatched to any gene: 4. CDR1 and CDR2 from the germline V gene are MNHEY and SMNVEV (reference sequence).